Sequencing of this TCR beta chain was carried out in a study of blood T cell repertoires in COVID-19. Clones were sequenced by immunoSEQ multiplex PCR, and TCRdb holds only the in-frame ones, with some missing. Among roughly 110,000 clones, roughly 85% were seen once, and the ten largest hold 3% to 3.5%. After removal of 0 bases from V and 2 bases from J, the junction contained 1 base not matched to a gene. Germline CDR1 reads SGHRS; CDR2 reads YFSETQ. This CDR3 is 14 amino acids long. The sequencing input was peripheral blood. The sequence was collected from a man in his forties with acute or convalescent COVID-19. The chain couples TRBV5-1 to TRBJ1-2, with 7 nucleotides matching TRBD1. The CDR3 region is CASSLAGQNYGYTF. The DNA of the CDR3 is TGCGCCAGCAGCTTGGCGGGACAGAACTATGGCTACACCTTC.